This TCR beta chain appears in the sequencing data of a study of cytomegalovirus exposure and HLA in healthy donors. The CDR3 is made up of 15 amino acids. CDR1 and CDR2 (germline): MNHEY, SMNVEV (reference sequence). With 5 bases clipped from V and 3 bases from J, the junction kept 3 bases outside the gene matches. Profiled with immunoSEQ multiplex PCR; TCRdb holds only in-frame clones, not every one. The table includes 100,000 to 150,000 clones, roughly 94% detected once. The specimen was PBMCs. The chain employs TRBV27 and TRBJ2-1, with 11 bases lining up with TRBD2. This sequence was found in a woman younger than 30 in good health and CMV-seronegative. DNA for the CDR3: TGTGCCAGCAGTATCGGGACTAGCGGCTACAATGAGCAGTTCTTC. This codes for CASSIGTSGYNEQFF.